This T cell receptor beta chain was identified during a study of OX40 agonist ivuxolimab in advanced cancers. Across the study: Three patients responded partially, comprising one with hepatocellular carcinoma and two with cutaneous melanoma. Study results and limitations: Among the lowest peripheral clonal expansion occurred in 0.1-3.0 mg/kg partial responders. Among the nonresponders, some also had low normalized T-cell clonal expansion.

Sequencing was performed with immunoSEQ multiplex PCR; in TCRdb, only in-frame clones are kept and a portion is missing. The sample has 35,000 to 55,000 clones; approximately 85% are singletons. This CDR3 region has 16 residues. Trimming left V 1 base short and J 0 bases short, with 13 bases between. Germline CDR1 reads SGHVS; CDR2 reads FQNEAQ. Points on this clone: Its target is unknown.

Source: CD4+ or CD8+ T cells sorted from blood, taken in a trial of the OX40 agonist ivuxolimab. The sequence was collected from an adult with an advanced solid tumor such as melanoma, head and neck, liver or kidney cancer. The chain recombines TRBV7-8 with TRBJ2-7, with unresolved D. CDR3 region: CASSLGAESRSYEQYF. CDR3 nucleotide sequence: TGTGCCAGCAGCTTAGGGGCCGAATCCCGCTCCTACGAGCAGTACTTC. The entire variable domain, with the rest obtained from reference TRBV7-8 and TRBJ2-7, is as follows: GAGVSQSPRYKVAKRGQDVALRCDPISGHVSLFWYQQALGQGPEFLTYFQNEAQLDKSGLPSDRFFAERPEGSVSTLKIQRTQQEDSAVYLCASSLGAESRSYEQYFGPGTRLTVT.